The T cell receptor (beta chain) described here comes from a study of cytomegalovirus exposure and HLA in healthy donors. PCR primers comprised 60 Vbeta and 13 Jbeta primers. The assay was immunoSEQ multiplex PCR, and TCRdb's table has in-frame clones only and misses some. Here the sample spans 120,000 to 150,000 clones, around 80% being singletons. Findings and limits, study-wide: DRB1 showed the most TCR associations and HLA-C the fewest in a later analysis, as rates varied by HLA locus. A later analysis linked a missense DCLRE1C variant to TCR beta V- and J-gene trimming. Most of the CMV-associated TCR beta chains (in a later analysis) appeared to be HLA-restricted.

About this clone itself: Its antigen is not identified.

CDR1 and CDR2 (germline): KGHSH, LQKENI. The junction had 10 bases not matched to a gene; V was cut back by 8 bases and J by 10 bases. The CDR3 sequence is 14 residues long. These donors counted as nominally healthy when sampled, but unrecorded immune exposures were likely. The chain couples TRBV18 to TRBJ2-1; 11 positions match TRBD2. The sample taken for sequencing was PBMCs. This receptor was taken from a woman in her forties or fifties in good health and CMV-seropositive. This CDR3 reads CASTTSGGLGEQFF. The CDR3 DNA reads TGTGCCAGCACAACTAGCGGGGGCCTCGGGGAGCAGTTCTTC. Full variable domain (remainder filled in from reference TRBV18 and TRBJ2-1): NAGVMQNPRHLVRRRGQEARLRCSPMKGHSHVYWYRQLPEEGLKFMVYLQKENIIDESGMPKERFSAEFPKEGPSILRIQQVVRGDSAAYFCASTTSGGLGEQFFGPGTRLTVL.